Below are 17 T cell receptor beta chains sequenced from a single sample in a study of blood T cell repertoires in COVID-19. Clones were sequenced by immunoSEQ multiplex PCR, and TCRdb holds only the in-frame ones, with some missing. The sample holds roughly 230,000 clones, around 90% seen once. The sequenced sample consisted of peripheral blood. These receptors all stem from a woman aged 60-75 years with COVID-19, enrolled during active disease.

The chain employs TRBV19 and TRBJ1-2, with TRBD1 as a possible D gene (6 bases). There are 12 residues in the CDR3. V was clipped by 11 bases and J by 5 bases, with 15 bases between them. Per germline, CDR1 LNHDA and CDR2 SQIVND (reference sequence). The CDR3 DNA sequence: TGTGCCTCCGGGCGCAGGGGTTATGGCTACACCTTC. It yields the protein CASGRRGYGYTF. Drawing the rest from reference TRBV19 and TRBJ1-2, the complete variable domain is DGGITQSPKYLFRKEGQNVTLSCEQNLNHDAMYWYRQDPGQGLRLIYYSQIVNDFQKGDIAEGYSVSREKKESFPLTVTSAQKNPTAFYLCASGRRGYGYTFGSGTRLTVV.

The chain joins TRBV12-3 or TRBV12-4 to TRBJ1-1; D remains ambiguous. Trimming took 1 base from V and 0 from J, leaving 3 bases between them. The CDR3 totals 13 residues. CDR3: CASSLVVNTEAFF. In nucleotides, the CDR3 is TGTGCCAGCAGTTTAGTAGTGAACACTGAAGCTTTCTTT.

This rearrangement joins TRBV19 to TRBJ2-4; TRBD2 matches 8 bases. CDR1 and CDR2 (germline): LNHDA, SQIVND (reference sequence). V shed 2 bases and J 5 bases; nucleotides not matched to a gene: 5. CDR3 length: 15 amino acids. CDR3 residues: CASSIRAGAENIQYF. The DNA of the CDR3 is TGTGCCAGTAGTATAAGAGCGGGGGCCGAAAACATTCAGTACTTC. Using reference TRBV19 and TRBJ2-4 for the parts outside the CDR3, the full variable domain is DGGITQSPKYLFRKEGQNVTLSCEQNLNHDAMYWYRQDPGQGLRLIYYSQIVNDFQKGDIAEGYSVSREKKESFPLTVTSAQKNPTAFYLCASSIRAGAENIQYFGAGTRLSVL.

The chain's CDR3 is CASSERTDYNEQFF. As DNA, the CDR3 is TGTGCCAGCAGCGAGCGGACGGATTACAATGAGCAGTTCTTC. J is TRBJ2-1 and V is TRBV9; tentative D call: TRBD2 (5 bases). Germline CDR1 and CDR2: SGDLS and YYNGEE. This CDR3 is built from 14 residues. Trimming pared 3 bases from V and 4 bases from J, leaving 11 bases between. Together with reference TRBV9 and TRBJ2-1, the CDR3 gives the full variable domain: DSGVTQTPKHLITATGQRVTLRCSPRSGDLSVYWYQQSLDQGLQFLIQYYNGEERAKGNILERFSAQQFPDLHSELNLSSLELGDSALYFCASSERTDYNEQFFGPGTRLTVL.

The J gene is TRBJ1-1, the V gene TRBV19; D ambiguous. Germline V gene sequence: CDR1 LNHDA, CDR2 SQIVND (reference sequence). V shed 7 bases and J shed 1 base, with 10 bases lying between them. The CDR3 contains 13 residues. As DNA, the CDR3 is TGTGCCAGTAAATTTATCGGGAACACTGAAGCTTTCTTT. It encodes CASKFIGNTEAFF.

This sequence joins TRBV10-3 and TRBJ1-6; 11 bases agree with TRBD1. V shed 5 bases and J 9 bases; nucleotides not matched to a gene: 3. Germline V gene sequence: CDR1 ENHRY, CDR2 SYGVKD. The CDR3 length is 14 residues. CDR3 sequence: CAISRDRGSSPLHF. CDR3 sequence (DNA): TGTGCCATCAGTCGGGACAGGGGGAGTTCACCCCTCCACTTT.

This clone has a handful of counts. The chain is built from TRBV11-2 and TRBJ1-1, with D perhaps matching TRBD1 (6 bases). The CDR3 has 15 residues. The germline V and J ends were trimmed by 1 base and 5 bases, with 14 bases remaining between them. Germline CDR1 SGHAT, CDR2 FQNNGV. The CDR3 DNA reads TGTGCCAGCAGCTTAGTGGGCAGGGGAAAGACTGAAGCTTTCTTT. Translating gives CASSLVGRGKTEAFF.

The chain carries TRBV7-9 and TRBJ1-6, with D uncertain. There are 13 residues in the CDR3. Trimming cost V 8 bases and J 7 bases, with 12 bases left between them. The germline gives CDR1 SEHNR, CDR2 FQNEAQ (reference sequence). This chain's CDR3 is CASHPRRNSPLHF. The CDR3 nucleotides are TGTGCCAGCCATCCCCGCCGGAATTCACCCCTCCACTTT.

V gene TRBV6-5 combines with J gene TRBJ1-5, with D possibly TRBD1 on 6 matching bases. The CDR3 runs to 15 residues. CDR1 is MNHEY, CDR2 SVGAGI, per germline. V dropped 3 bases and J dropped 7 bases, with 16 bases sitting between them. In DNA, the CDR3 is TGTGCCAGCAGTTATCACAGGGAATATGACCAGCCCCAGCATTTT. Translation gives CASSYHREYDQPQHF.

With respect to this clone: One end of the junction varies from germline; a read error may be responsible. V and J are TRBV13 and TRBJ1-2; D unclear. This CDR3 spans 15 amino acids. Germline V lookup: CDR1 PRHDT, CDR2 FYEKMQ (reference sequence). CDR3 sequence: CASSLGGEFSYGHTF. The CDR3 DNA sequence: TGTGCCAGCAGCTTAGGGGGCGAATTCTCCTATGGCCACACCTTC. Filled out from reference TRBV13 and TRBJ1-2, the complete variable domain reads AAGVIQSPRHLIKEKRETATLKCYPIPRHDTVYWYQQGPGQDPQFLISFYEKMQSDKGSIPDRFSAQQFSDYHSELNMSSLELGDSALYFCASSLGGEFSYGHTFGSGTRLTVV.

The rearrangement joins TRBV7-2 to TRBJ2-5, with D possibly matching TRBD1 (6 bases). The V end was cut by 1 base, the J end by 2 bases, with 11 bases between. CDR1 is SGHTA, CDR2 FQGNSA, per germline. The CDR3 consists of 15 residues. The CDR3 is CASSLGGQSQETQYF. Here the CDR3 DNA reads TGTGCCAGCAGCTTAGGGGGACAATCACAAGAGACCCAGTACTTC.

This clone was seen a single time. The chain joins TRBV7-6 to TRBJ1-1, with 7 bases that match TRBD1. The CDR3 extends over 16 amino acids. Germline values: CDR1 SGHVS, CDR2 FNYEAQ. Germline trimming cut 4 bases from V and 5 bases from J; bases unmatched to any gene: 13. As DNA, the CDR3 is TGTGCCAGCAGCTCATATCCTTCAGGGGGACGGACTGAAGCTTTCTTT. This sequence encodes CASSSYPSGGRTEAFF.

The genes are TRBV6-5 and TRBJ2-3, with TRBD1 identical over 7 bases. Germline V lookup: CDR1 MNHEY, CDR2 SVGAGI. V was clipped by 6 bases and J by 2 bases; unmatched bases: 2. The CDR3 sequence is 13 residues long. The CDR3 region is CASRDRITDTQYF. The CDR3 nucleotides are TGTGCCAGCAGGGACAGGATCACAGATACGCAGTATTTT.

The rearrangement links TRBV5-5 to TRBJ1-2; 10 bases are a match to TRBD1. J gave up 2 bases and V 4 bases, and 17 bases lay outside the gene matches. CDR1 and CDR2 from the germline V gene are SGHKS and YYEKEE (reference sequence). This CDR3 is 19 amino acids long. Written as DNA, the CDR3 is TGTGCCAGCAGCCTCGCGGGGACAGGGGTGGATTTCGGGAACTATGGCTACACCTTC. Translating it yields CASSLAGTGVDFGNYGYTF. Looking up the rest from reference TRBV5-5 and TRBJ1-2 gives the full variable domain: DAGVTQSPTHLIKTRGQQVTLRCSPISGHKSVSWYQQVLGQGPQFIFQYYEKEERGRGNFPDRFSARQFPNYSSELNVNALLLGDSALYLCASSLAGTGVDFGNYGYTFGSGTRLTVV.

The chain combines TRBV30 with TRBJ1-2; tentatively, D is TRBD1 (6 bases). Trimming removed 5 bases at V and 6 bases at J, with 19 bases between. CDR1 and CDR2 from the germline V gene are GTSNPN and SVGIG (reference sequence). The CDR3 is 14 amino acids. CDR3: CAWGPLETGHGYTF. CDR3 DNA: TGTGCCTGGGGCCCCCTCGAGACAGGCCATGGCTACACCTTC. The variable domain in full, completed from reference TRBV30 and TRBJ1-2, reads SQTIHQWPATLVQPVGSPLSLECTVEGTSNPNLYWYRQAAGRGLQLLFYSVGIGQISSEVPQNLSASRPQDRQFILSSKKLLLSDSGFYLCAWGPLETGHGYTFGSGTRLTVV.

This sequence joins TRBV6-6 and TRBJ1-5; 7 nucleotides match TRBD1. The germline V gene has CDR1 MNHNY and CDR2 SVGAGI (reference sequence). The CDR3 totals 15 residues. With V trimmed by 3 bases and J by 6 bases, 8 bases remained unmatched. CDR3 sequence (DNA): TGTGCCAGCAGTTATGAAGGGGGCGTAGGTCAGCCCCAGCATTTT. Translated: CASSYEGGVGQPQHF.

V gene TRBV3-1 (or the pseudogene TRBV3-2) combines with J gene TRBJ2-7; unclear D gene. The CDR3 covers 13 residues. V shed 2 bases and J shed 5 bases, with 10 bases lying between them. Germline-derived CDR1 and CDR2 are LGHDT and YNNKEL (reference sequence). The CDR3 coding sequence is TGTGCCAGCAGCCAAACCATCAGGAACGAGCAGTACTTC. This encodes CASSQTIRNEQYF.